This T cell receptor beta chain was sequenced in a study of blood T cells in healthy people across ages. Overall study findings and caveats: When set beside aged donors, long-lived donors presented more naive CD4+ cells and higher diversity.

There are a few counts of this clonotype. What it binds is not known. Primers used in a second PCR of about 7 to 12 cycles were a sample-barcoded 5' primer and a J-beta primer mix. Via MiXCR, TCRdb re-called the 5' RACE reads, giving one row per CDR3 protein. This table holds hundreds of thousands of distinct CDR3 sequences, about 30% found once. Germline CDR1 SGHDT, CDR2 YYEEEE. V gave up 4 bases and J gave up 6 bases, with 8 bases separating them. The CDR3 contains 12 residues. The sequence was collected from a woman of 80 years or more in good health. Source material: blood. The chain is built from TRBV5-6 and TRBJ1-5; D not resolved. This CDR3 is CASSLLGQPQHF. The CDR3 bases are TGTGCCAGCAGCCTCTTGGGTCAGCCCCAGCATTTT. Variable domain in full (rest from reference TRBV5-6 and TRBJ1-5): DAGVTQSPTHLIKTRGQQVTLRCSPKSGHDTVSWYQQALGQGPQFIFQYYEEEERQRGNFPDRFSGHQFPNYSSELNVNALLLGDSALYLCASSLLGQPQHFGDGTRLSIL.